This T cell receptor (beta chain) was observed in a study of graft-versus-host responses after intestinal transplantation (dated by TCRdb to the early 2020s). With regard to the full study: Multivisceral, liver-intestinal, or isolated intestinal transplants were received by the recipients. Every recipient was given anti-thymocyte globulin induction, then maintenance tacrolimus and steroids for roughly three years. After intestinal transplantation, graft-versus-host and host-versus-graft alloreactive T cell clones were followed in the graft, circulation and bone marrow using bulk TCR-beta CDR3 sequencing. Alloreactive clones were identified by sequencing pre-transplant mixed lymphocyte reaction products and comparing them with unstimulated pre-transplant donor and recipient T cells. The cohort enrolled about two dozen intestinal transplant recipients including one retransplant, and a few patients lacking pretransplant specimens were excluded. Donor T cell macrochimerism was defined as a peak of at least 4% donor T cells among recipient peripheral blood mononuclear cells. Rather than being sequenced by the commercial service, samples from a few later patients were sequenced in-house on an Illumina MiSeq and processed with MiXCR.

Read against the paper, the sample's time point label means: cells obtained before transplantation from donor or recipient. CD3+CD4+ and CD3+CD8+ populations were FACS-sorted from unstimulated pre-transplant donor and recipient cells taken from spleen or lymph nodes. General findings and caveats noted by the study authors: The conclusions were limited by the relatively low number and heterogeneity of the intestinal transplant patients. Peak levels of circulating GvH clones were associated with declines in HvG clones early after transplant. Patients with donor T cell macrochimerism had high GvH to HvG T cell clonal ratios in their allografts. GvH clones were detected in recipient bone marrow, and some appeared earlier in ileal mucosa or blood, consistent with an intestinal mucosal origin.

This clone has only a few counts. Its antigen is not yet known. One base away there is no much larger clone; base qualities are not given. To prepare the library, the immunoSEQ multiplex PCR assay was applied. In most patients, genomic DNA was isolated using the Qiagen DNeasy Blood and Tissue Kit and sent frozen to Adaptive Biotechnologies for TCR sequencing. Adaptive Biotechnologies carried out high-throughput TCR-beta CDR3 sequencing of genomic DNA for most patients. In the source study's methods: Adaptive's ImmunoSEQ software was the source of the TCR sequencing data for 18 patients, while three other patients were processed with MiXCR and VDJtools. To correct CD4 versus CD8 sorting errors, any sequence found in both subsets at a frequency ratio below 5:1 was removed. Because the origin of CDR3 nucleotide sequences shared between donor and recipient could not be assigned, those sequences were removed. Alloreactive clones required at least 2-fold expansion over unstimulated cells and minimum CFSE-low frequency of 0.002% (template counts) or 0.001% (read counts). A clone was considered mappable if detected in the sequenced pre-transplant spleen, lymph node, or MLR CFSE-low populations of the donor or recipient. Cumulative frequency of alloreactive clones was calculated as a percentage of all sequences weighted by copy number. The table was pulled from immuneACCESS by TCRdb, which kept in-frame rearrangements only. Such tables lose some clones; where checked, under half of the loss comes from unresolved V genes, and the rest has no known cause. That table supplies the V and J calls and clone size; D and trimming were determined from the DNA. In this sample the table shows about 26,000 clones, roughly 80% of which occur a single time. Of the sample, about 0.7% is held by the ten largest clones.

The specimen was unstimulated CD4+ T cells sorted from spleen or lymph node cells, collected before intestinal transplant. This sequence was found in a human donor who received an intestinal transplant.

The sequenced DNA is TGCGCCAGCAGCCTGGAGACCCATTCGACAGGGGAAGCTGAAGCTTTCTTT. Its coded protein is CASSLETHSTGEAEAFF. The sequence joins TRBV5-1 to TRBJ1-1; a stretch of 8 junction bases matches TRBD1. V and J are trimmed by 4 bases and 6 bases, and the gene matches miss 17 bases of the junction. CDR1 is given as SGHRS and CDR2 as YFSETQ, both from the germline V gene. Spanning cysteine to phenylalanine, the CDR3 consists of 17 amino acids. Of all the DNA, just the CDR3 is kept, 51 bases in frame from base 1.